Listed here are 13 T cell receptor beta chains from one sample, sequenced in a study of T cell changes during pregnancy in multiple sclerosis (dated by TCRdb to the late 2010s). Library construction relied on the immunoSEQ multiplex PCR assay. The immuneACCESS repertoire file appears here via TCRdb, limited to in-frame rearrangements. These files lack a portion of the clones; in checked studies, under half of the deficit traces to unresolved V genes, and the cause of the others is not known. This sample is represented by some 83,000 clones; about 90% of them were singletons. The ten largest clonotypes hold 3.5% of the sample. Material: PBMCs, obtained in the first trimester of pregnancy. All receptors come from a female donor in good health, serving as a control in a pregnancy study. Some clones in this sample may be carry-over from other donors' samples.

The chain links TRBV30 to TRBJ2-5, with D possibly matching TRBD2 (5 bases). Trimming took 3 bases from V and 8 from J, leaving 16 bases between them. The CDR3 runs 13 residues. Germline V lookup: CDR1 GTSNPN, CDR2 SVGIG (reference sequence). CDR3 sequence: CAWRPRVRDTQYF. The CDR3 bases are TGTGCCTGGAGGCCGCGGGTTCGGGATACCCAGTACTTC.

V and J are TRBV19 and TRBJ2-3; 9 bases agree with TRBD1. After removal of 6 bases from V and 3 bases from J, the junction contained 13 bases not matched to a gene. Germline lookup yields CDR1 LNHDA and CDR2 SQIVND (reference sequence). The CDR3 is made up of 17 amino acids. The CDR3 spells CASRSLRGQGETDTQYF. In DNA, the CDR3 is TGTGCCAGTAGGTCACTCCGGGGACAGGGAGAGACAGATACGCAGTATTTT.

The CDR3 bases are TGTGCCAGCAGTGAGGGCGGGAGGGGAATGGTGGGGGAGCTGTTTTTT. Translated, it gives CASSEGGRGMVGELFF. This chain connects TRBV2 to TRBJ2-2, with 9 bases that match TRBD2. The CDR3 consists of 16 residues. CDR1 is SNHLY, CDR2 FYNNEI, per germline. The trim removed 3 bases at V and 8 bases at J, leaving 10 bases unmatched.

The rearrangement joins TRBV7-2 to TRBJ2-5; TRBD2 is a possible D gene (7 bases). The CDR3 contains 15 residues. CDR1 is SGHTA, CDR2 FQGNSA, per germline. Trimming removed 3 bases from V and 5 bases from J, with 16 bases in between. The CDR3 sequence is CASSFARGAGETQYF. DNA for the CDR3: TGTGCCAGCAGCTTTGCTCGGGGGGCCGGGGAGACCCAGTACTTC.

In this sample, this clone turned up a few times. This chain uses TRBV29-1 with TRBJ1-1; unclear D gene. Germline loops: CDR1 SQVTM, CDR2 ANQGSEA. The CDR3 is made up of 11 amino acids. The DNA for the CDR3 is TGCAGAGGCGGTATGAACACTGAAGCTTTCTTT. Translating gives CRGGMNTEAFF.

This chain joins TRBV19 and TRBJ2-7; unclear D gene. Trimming cost V 5 bases and J 3 bases, with 8 bases left between them. CDR1 is LNHDA, CDR2 SQIVND, per germline (reference sequence). CDR3 length: 12 amino acids. The CDR3 nucleotides are TGTGCCAGTAGTGCTGCCGGCTACGAGCAGTACTTC. It yields the protein CASSAAGYEQYF.

V and J are TRBV10-1 and TRBJ2-1, with TRBD1 matching over 9 bases. This CDR3 comprises 17 residues. Trimming cost V 0 bases and J 7 bases; bases outside gene matches: 10. Germline V gives CDR1 WNHNN, CDR2 SYGVQD (reference sequence). CDR3 bases: TGCGCCAGCAGTGAGTCGCCGTCGACAGGGGGAAAGAATGAGCAGTTCTTC. It codes for CASSESPSTGGKNEQFF.

The chain is built from TRBV7-2 and TRBJ2-7; no clear D. Germline CDR1 reads SGHTA; CDR2 reads FQGNSA. The length of the CDR3 is 15 residues. V lost 3 bases and J lost 0, with 12 bases in between. The CDR3 region has the DNA TGTGCCAGCAGCTTCTTCTCAGGCGCCTCCTACGAGCAGTACTTC. Protein: CASSFFSGASYEQYF.

The gene calls are TRBV4-1 and TRBJ1-1; 11 bases agree with TRBD1. Germline CDR1 is MGHRA and CDR2 is YSYEKL. The CDR3 is 17 amino acids. The junction had 6 bases not matched to a gene; V was cut back by 3 bases and J by 0 bases. CDR3 amino acids: CASSQGTGGSLNTEAFF. For the CDR3, the DNA is TGCGCCAGCAGCCAGGGGACAGGGGGGAGTTTGAACACTGAAGCTTTCTTT.

The genes are TRBV14 and TRBJ2-1; D is uncertain. The CDR3 is made up of 13 amino acids. The germline gives CDR1 SGHDN, CDR2 FVKESK. V lost 4 bases to trimming and J lost 4 bases, with 8 bases between them. CDR3 sequence (DNA): TGTGCCAGCAGCCTGACATTATACAATGAGCAGTTCTTC. It encodes CASSLTLYNEQFF.

As DNA, the CDR3 is TGTGCCAGCAGTGAGGAGAGTTACAATGAGCAGTTCTTC. It specifies CASSEESYNEQFF. The V call is TRBV6-4, the J call TRBJ2-1, with D uncertain. CDR3 size: 13 residues. CDR1 is MRHNA and CDR2 is SNTAGT in the germline V gene. V lost 3 bases, J lost 4 bases, and 7 bases lay in between.

The chain links TRBV6-1 to TRBJ1-1; TRBD1 matches 8 bases. V lost 8 bases, J lost 7 bases, and 9 bases stayed unmatched. CDR3 length: 13 amino acids. Germline assignment: CDR1 MNHNS and CDR2 SASEGT. The CDR3 DNA reads TGTGCCAGCGCCAAACAGGGGGTCGGTGAAGCTTTCTTT. Amino acid sequence: CASAKQGVGEAFF.

This clone was seen just once. The chain has TRBV11-2 and TRBJ2-7, with 7 nucleotides matching TRBD2. The CDR3 totals 15 residues. Germline V gives CDR1 SGHAT, CDR2 FQNNGV. V lost 5 bases and J lost 3; bases outside the gene matches: 10. This chain's CDR3 is CASSPQRGIGYEQYF. DNA for the CDR3: TGTGCCAGCAGCCCTCAGCGGGGAATTGGCTACGAGCAGTACTTC.